These 14 T cell receptor beta chains were all obtained from the same sample, sequenced in a study of shared clonotypes between healthy human individuals. This table comes from immunoSEQ multiplex PCR, and its TCRdb copy is limited to in-frame clones, with some not included. The sample includes about 2.2 million clones, approximately 94% of them seen just once. Terminally differentiated effector memory CD45RA+ cells were left out of the naive CD8 fraction, which was CD45RO-negative and positively selected for CCR7. The material sequenced was naive CD8+ T cells from PBMCs. Receptor source: a man aged 18-30 years in good health. Some clones in this sample may be carry-over from other donors' samples.

The chain is built from TRBV30 and TRBJ1-5; D gene uncertain. The CDR3 contains 13 residues. Germline CDR1 and CDR2: GTSNPN and SVGIG (reference sequence). The germline V and J ends were trimmed by 0 bases and 4 bases, with 7 bases remaining between them. CDR3 DNA: TGTGCCTGGAGTGTAGGACCAAATCAGCCCCAGCATTTT. Translation gives CAWSVGPNQPQHF. Drawing the rest from reference TRBV30 and TRBJ1-5, the complete variable domain is SQTIHQWPATLVQPVGSPLSLECTVEGTSNPNLYWYRQAAGRGLQLLFYSVGIGQISSEVPQNLSASRPQDRQFILSSKKLLLSDSGFYLCAWSVGPNQPQHFGDGTRLSIL.

V usage is TRBV7-9 and J usage is TRBJ2-3; TRBD2 matches at 8 bases. In germline, CDR1 is SEHNR, CDR2 FQNEAQ (reference sequence). V shed 5 bases and J 4 bases; nucleotides not matched to a gene: 11. The CDR3 runs to 16 residues. Here the CDR3 reads CASSLGLEGLADTQYF. DNA of the CDR3: TGTGCCAGCAGCCTGGGACTAGAAGGTCTCGCAGATACGCAGTATTTT.

The chain combines TRBV11-1 with TRBJ2-7, with 8 bases lining up with TRBD2. Trimming at V came to 3 bases and at J to 3 bases, leaving 7 bases not matched to a gene. CDR1 is SGHAT, CDR2 FQDESV, per germline (reference sequence). This CDR3 contains 15 residues. DNA of the CDR3: TGTGCCAGCAGCTTTGGAGCGGGAGTAAGCTACGAGCAGTACTTC. This translates into CASSFGAGVSYEQYF.

The chain recombines TRBV5-6 with TRBJ1-1; 7 bases are shared with TRBD1. The germline CDR1 and CDR2 sequences are SGHDT and YYEEEE. Trimming at V came to 2 bases and at J to 2 bases, leaving 15 bases not matched to a gene. The CDR3 runs 18 residues. CDR3: CASSLSHTGVSFNTEAFF. The CDR3 region has the DNA TGTGCCAGCAGCTTATCACACACAGGGGTTTCCTTCAACACTGAAGCTTTCTTT.

To note about this clone: Other DNA sequences of this sample code for an identical CDR3. The V call is TRBV5-1, the J call TRBJ2-7; D gene uncertain. This CDR3 has 13 residues. V was cut by 0 bases and J by 3 bases, with 7 bases left in between. The germline V gene encodes CDR1 SGHRS and CDR2 YFSETQ. The CDR3 nucleotides read TGCGCCAGCAGCTTGGCGGTAGGCTACGAGCAGTACTTC. It specifies CASSLAVGYEQYF.

As regards this clone: Other DNA sequences of this sample code for an identical CDR3. V gene TRBV30 combines with J gene TRBJ2-1; D is perhaps TRBD2 (6 bases). The CDR3 is 13 amino acids. Trimming shortened V by 0 bases and J by 6 bases, and 9 bases separated the two germline ends. Germline CDR1 GTSNPN, CDR2 SVGIG (reference sequence). CDR3 sequence: CAWSVLAGNEQFF. The CDR3 DNA follows: TGTGCCTGGAGTGTACTAGCAGGCAATGAGCAGTTCTTC.

This chain's CDR3 is CASSTLRRLGYEQYF. The CDR3 DNA is TGTGCCAGCAGTACCCTCAGGAGGCTGGGCTACGAGCAGTACTTC. The rearrangement uses TRBV27 and TRBJ2-7; weak D call: TRBD2 (5 bases). V was trimmed by 5 bases and J by 3 bases, leaving 17 bases between them. Germline V gene data show CDR1 as MNHEY and CDR2 as SMNVEV (reference sequence). The CDR3 covers 15 residues.

The genes are TRBV10-3 and TRBJ1-1, with D hard to call. V was shortened by 11 bases and J by 2 bases, with 18 bases between the two germline ends. Germline V gene lookup returns CDR1 ENHRY and CDR2 SYGVKD. This CDR3 spans 14 amino acids. The CDR3 nucleotides are TGTGCCCCATCTCTCCCGCAACCAAACACTGAAGCTTTCTTT. This gives the protein CAPSLPQPNTEAFF.

The rearrangement joins TRBV19 to TRBJ2-7; D remains unclear. Germline CDR1 reads LNHDA; CDR2 reads SQIVND (reference sequence). The CDR3 is 11 amino acids. Trimming stripped 8 bases from V and 3 bases from J, with 8 bases between. CDR3 bases: TGTGCCAGTGGCAGGCTCTACGAGCAGTACTTC. Its protein product is CASGRLYEQYF.

This rearrangement joins TRBV28 to TRBJ1-1; D uncertain. Germline V gives CDR1 MDHEN, CDR2 SYDVKM. Trimming pared 5 bases from V and 0 bases from J, leaving 16 bases between. This CDR3 spans 16 amino acids. This CDR3 reads CASSLLSGAMNTEAFF. The CDR3 nucleotides read TGTGCCAGCAGTCTCCTGAGCGGAGCGATGAACACTGAAGCTTTCTTT.

V usage is TRBV27 and J usage is TRBJ2-7, with TRBD2 matching over 13 bases. The CDR3 covers 17 residues. Per the germline V gene, CDR1 is MNHEY and CDR2 is SMNVEV (reference sequence). The V segment lost 6 bases and the J segment 0 bases; nucleotides outside the gene matches: 8. The CDR3 region is CASSILGTSGISYEQYF. The CDR3 DNA is TGTGCCAGCAGCATCCTCGGGACTAGCGGGATCTCCTACGAGCAGTACTTC.

This rearrangement joins TRBV7-9 to TRBJ2-5; possible D gene TRBD1, 7 bases. V lost 2 bases and J lost 3, with 13 bases in between. CDR1 is SEHNR, CDR2 FQNEAQ, per germline (reference sequence). The CDR3 length is 15 residues. The CDR3 nucleotides are TGTGCCAGCAGCTTAACAACAGGGGAGGAAGAGACCCAGTACTTC. Residues: CASSLTTGEEETQYF.

V usage is TRBV13 and J usage is TRBJ1-1; weak D call: TRBD1 (5 bases). V was clipped by 4 bases and J by 0 bases, with 15 bases between them. The CDR3 length is 16 residues. CDR1 PRHDT and CDR2 FYEKMQ come from the germline V gene (reference sequence). The CDR3 region is CASSSQPRGVNTEAFF. The CDR3 DNA reads as TGTGCCAGCAGCTCCCAGCCAAGGGGAGTGAACACTGAAGCTTTCTTT.

The chain has TRBV5-4 and TRBJ2-7; perhaps TRBD2 as D (6 bases). CDR1 SGHNT and CDR2 YYREEE come from the germline V gene (reference sequence). The CDR3 contains 16 residues. V was pared by 3 bases and J by 3 bases, with 19 bases between. CDR3 DNA sequence: TGTGCCAGCAGCTCGGGGGACTCCCCATTTATCTACGAGCAGTACTTC. Translating it yields CASSSGDSPFIYEQYF.